The 5 T cell receptor beta chains below come from one sample, sequenced in a study of graft-versus-host responses after intestinal transplantation (TCRdb year 2021). To prepare the library, the immunoSEQ multiplex PCR assay was applied. The clones in this table, taken by TCRdb from immuneACCESS, are in-frame only. Not every clone is retained; where verified, under half of the shortfall comes from an unresolved V gene, and the cause of the rest is unknown. The sample table shows about 57,000 clones, and around nine tenths are seen once. The ten largest clones add up to roughly 1.7% of the sample. The source material was PBMCs, sampled 26 days after transplant. These receptors originate from a human patient who received an intestinal transplant, so some T cells may come from the graft donor.

This rearrangement joins TRBV5-4 to TRBJ1-6; D gene uncertain. V was clipped by 7 bases and J by 9 bases, with 11 bases between them. In germline, CDR1 is SGHNT, CDR2 YYREEE (reference sequence). CDR3 length: 12 residues. CDR3: CASYSRGSPLHF. The CDR3 DNA is TGTGCCAGCTATTCCCGGGGTTCACCCCTCCACTTT.

The gene calls are TRBV5-1 and TRBJ2-7; 12 bases are a match to TRBD1. Near its end, the DNA agrees better with TRBJ2-1, so the J call may be wrong. The CDR3 covers 16 residues. Germline CDR1 reads SGHRS; CDR2 reads YFSETQ. This CDR3 reads CASSSTGTGGWVEQFF. Here the CDR3 DNA reads TGCGCCAGCAGCTCAACCGGGACAGGGGGCTGGGTTGAGCAGTTCTTC.

The chain links TRBV27 to TRBJ2-3, with 7 bases matching TRBD1. Unmatched junction bases numbered 6, after V lost 4 bases and J lost 2 bases. CDR1 is MNHEY and CDR2 is SMNVEV in the germline V gene (reference sequence). The CDR3 is made up of 15 amino acids. CDR3 DNA: TGTGCCAGCAGTTACCGGGACAGCTTCACAGATACGCAGTATTTT. This codes for CASSYRDSFTDTQYF.

CDR3 loop: CSVEGAPKTGYSVEVEQFF. Here the CDR3 DNA reads TGCAGCGTTGAAGGCGCGCCCAAGACAGGTTATAGTGTTGAGGTTGAGCAGTTCTTC. V usage is TRBV29-1 and J usage is TRBJ2-1; D possibly corresponds to TRBD1 (6 bases). Per the germline V gene, CDR1 is SQVTM and CDR2 is ANQGSEA. The length of the CDR3 is 19 residues. V lost 1 base and J lost 9, with 31 bases in between.

V is TRBV7-8 and J is TRBJ1-1; the D gene is possibly TRBD1 (6 bases). Trimming shortened V by 5 bases and J by 11 bases, and 15 bases separated the two germline ends. Germline V CDR1 and CDR2: SGHVS, FQNEAQ. The CDR3 extends over 12 amino acids. The CDR3 region is CASSDLQGRAFF. CDR3 DNA: TGTGCCAGCAGCGACCTACAGGGTAGGGCTTTCTTT.